Reported below is one T cell receptor (beta chain). The target antigen is unknown. The sample comes from a study of T cells after posttransplantation cyclophosphamide. The V end was cut by 8 bases, the J end by 6 bases, with 14 bases between. The germline V gene has CDR1 MNHEY and CDR2 SMNVEV (reference sequence). The CDR3 runs 14 residues. Cyclophosphamide on days +3 and +4 followed busulfan-fludarabine conditioning and a marrow graft. Study-wide findings and caveats: Donor CD8+ memory clones often dominated recipient blood repertoires at later times. Skin or GI-infiltrating T cells shared few TRB sequences with blood. After PTCy, TRB diversity resembled that of CNI/methotrexate controls.

Clones were sequenced by immunoSEQ multiplex PCR, and TCRdb holds only the in-frame ones, with some missing. The sample contains 9,500 to 15,000 clones, under 2.5% of which appear only once. Sequencing used PBMCs, obtained after allogeneic stem cell transplant with posttransplant cyclophosphamide. The receptor comes from a young adult male patient who received an allogeneic stem cell transplant from a related donor, was CMV-positive, and had no GVHD. Some T cells may be provided by the graft donor. The chain has TRBV27 and TRBJ1-6; D might be TRBD1 (6 bases). CDR3: CASWGRGINSPLHF. The CDR3 DNA reads as TGTGCCAGCTGGGGGAGGGGGATTAATTCACCCCTCCACTTT.